This T cell receptor beta chain emerged from a study of Tregs in tolerant kidney transplant recipients. This table comes from immunoSEQ multiplex PCR, and its TCRdb copy is limited to in-frame clones, with some not included. Here the sample spans about 110,000 clones, 85% to 90% being singletons. The material was CD4+ T cells from blood, obtained before the transplant. This clonotype was obtained from a human donor who received a combined kidney and bone marrow transplant.

CDR3 amino acids: CASRAPGLSPLHF. The CDR3 DNA follows: TGTGCCAGCAGAGCCCCAGGGCTCTCACCCCTCCACTTT. This chain uses TRBV6-1 with TRBJ1-6, with TRBD1 as a possible D gene (5 bases). The V gene lost 6 bases and the J gene lost 10 bases, with 13 bases spanning the gap. The CDR3 is 13 residues long. Looked up from germline, CDR1 is MNHNS and CDR2 is SASEGT.